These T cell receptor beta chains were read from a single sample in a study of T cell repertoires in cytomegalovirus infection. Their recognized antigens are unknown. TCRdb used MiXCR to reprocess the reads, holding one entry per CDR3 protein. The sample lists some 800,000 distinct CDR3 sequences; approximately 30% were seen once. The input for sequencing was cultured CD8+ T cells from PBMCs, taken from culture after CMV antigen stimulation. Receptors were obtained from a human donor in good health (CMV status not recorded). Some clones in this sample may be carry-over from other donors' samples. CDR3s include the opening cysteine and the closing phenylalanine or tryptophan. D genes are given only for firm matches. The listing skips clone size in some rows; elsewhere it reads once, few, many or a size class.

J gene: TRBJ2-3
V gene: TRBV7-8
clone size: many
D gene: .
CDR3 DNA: TGTGCCAGCAGCTTAGCTGCGGAACCTCACACAGATACGCAGTATTTT
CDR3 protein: CASSLAAEPHTDTQYF

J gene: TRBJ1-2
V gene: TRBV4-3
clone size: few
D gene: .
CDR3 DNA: TGCGCCAGCAGCCAAGATCCCGTTACTGGTGGCTACACCTTC
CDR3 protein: CASSQDPVTGGYTF

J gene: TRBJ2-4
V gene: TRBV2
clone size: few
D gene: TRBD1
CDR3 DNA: TGTGCCAGCAGTGAACCGGGACAGGGGGGTGGGGACATTCAGTACTTC
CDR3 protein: CASSEPGQGGGDIQYF

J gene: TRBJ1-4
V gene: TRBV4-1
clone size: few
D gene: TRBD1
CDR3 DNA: TGCGCCAGCAGCCTTACTCAGGGGGCAAGGGAAAAACTGTTTTTT
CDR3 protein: CASSLTQGAREKLFF

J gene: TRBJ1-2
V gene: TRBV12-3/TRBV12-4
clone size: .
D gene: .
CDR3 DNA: TGTACCAGCGCCTATCTCAAAGGGGGCTACACCTTC
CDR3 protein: CTSAYLKGGYTF

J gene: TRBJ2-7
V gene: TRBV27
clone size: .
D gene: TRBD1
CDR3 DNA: TGTGCCAGCGGGGACAGGGGGGACTTC
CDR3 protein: CASGDRGDF

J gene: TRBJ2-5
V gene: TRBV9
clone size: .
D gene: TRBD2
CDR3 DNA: TGTGCCAGCAGCGGATCCTGGGAGGGTTGGTCGCCCCAGTACTTC
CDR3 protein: CASSGSWEGWSPQYF

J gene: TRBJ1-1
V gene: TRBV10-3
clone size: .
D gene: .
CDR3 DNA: TGTGCCACCTCGGACAGCGTAACTGAAGCTTTCTTT
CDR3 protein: CATSDSVTEAFF

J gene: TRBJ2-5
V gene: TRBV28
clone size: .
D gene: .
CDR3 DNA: TGTGCCACTCTACGGCCCGGGGAGACCCAGTACTTC
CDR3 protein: CATLRPGETQYF

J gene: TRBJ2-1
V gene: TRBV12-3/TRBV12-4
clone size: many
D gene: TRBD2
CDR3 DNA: TGTGCCAGCAGTTTCGGCGGGGGTCCCTACAATGAGCAGTTCTTC
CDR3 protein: CASSFGGGPYNEQFF

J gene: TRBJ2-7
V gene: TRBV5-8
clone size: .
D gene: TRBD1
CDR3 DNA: TGTGCCAGCAGCGACGACAGGGTCGAGCAGTACTTC
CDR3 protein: CASSDDRVEQYF

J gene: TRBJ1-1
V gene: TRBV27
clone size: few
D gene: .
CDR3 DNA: TGTGCCAGCAGCCTCACTTGGTCCACTGAAGCTTTCTTT
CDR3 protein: CASSLTWSTEAFF

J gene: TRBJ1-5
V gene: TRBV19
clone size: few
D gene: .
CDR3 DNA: TGTGCCAGTAGTACCCTTCCTGGGACCGGGCAGCATTTT
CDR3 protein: CASSTLPGTGQHF

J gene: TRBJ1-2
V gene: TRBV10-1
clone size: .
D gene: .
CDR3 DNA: TGCGCCAGCAGTGAGTCTCCCAGGGGATACGACTATGGCTACACCTTC
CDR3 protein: CASSESPRGYDYGYTF

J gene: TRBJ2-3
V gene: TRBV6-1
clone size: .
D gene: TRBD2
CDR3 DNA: TGTGCCAGCACCACCCCAGCGGGGGATACGCAGTATTTT
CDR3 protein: CASTTPAGDTQYF

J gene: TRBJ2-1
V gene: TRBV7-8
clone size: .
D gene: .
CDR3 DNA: TGTGCCAGCAGCTTAGCGAACCGTGAGCAGTTCTTC
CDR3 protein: CASSLANREQFF

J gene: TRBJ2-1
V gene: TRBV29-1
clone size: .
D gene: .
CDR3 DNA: TGCAGCGTTGGTCCCGAGAATCGCAATGAGCAGTTCTTC
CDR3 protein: CSVGPENRNEQFF

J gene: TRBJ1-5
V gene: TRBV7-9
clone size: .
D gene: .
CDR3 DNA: TGTGCCAGCAGGGGTACAGAGGGAAATCAGCCCCAGCATTTT
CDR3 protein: CASRGTEGNQPQHF

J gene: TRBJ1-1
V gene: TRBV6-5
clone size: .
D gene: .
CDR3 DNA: TGTGCCAGCAGTTACGATGCATCGACGGGAGCTGAAGCTTTCTTT
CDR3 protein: CASSYDASTGAEAFF

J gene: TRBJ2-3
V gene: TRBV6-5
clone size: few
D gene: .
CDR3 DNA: TGTGCCAGCAGTTGGGGCTCAGGAGCCCTCACAGATACGCAGTATTTT
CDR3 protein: CASSWGSGALTDTQYF

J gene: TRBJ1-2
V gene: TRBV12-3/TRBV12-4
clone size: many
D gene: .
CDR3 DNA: TGTGCCAGCAGTTTCTCTGGGGGCTATGGCTACACCTTC
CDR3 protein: CASSFSGGYGYTF

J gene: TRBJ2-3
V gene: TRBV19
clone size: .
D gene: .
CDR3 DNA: TGTGCCAGTAGTATTTTGCTGGGCCCAGCAGATACGCAGTATTTT
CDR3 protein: CASSILLGPADTQYF

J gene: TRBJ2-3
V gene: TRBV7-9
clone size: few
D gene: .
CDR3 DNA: TGTGCCAGCAGCTTAAACAGACTCACAGATACGCAGTATTTT
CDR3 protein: CASSLNRLTDTQYF

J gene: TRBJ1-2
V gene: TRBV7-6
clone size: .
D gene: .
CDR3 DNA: TGTGCCAGCAGCTCCGCTACGGGGACGGGCTACACCTTC
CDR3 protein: CASSSATGTGYTF

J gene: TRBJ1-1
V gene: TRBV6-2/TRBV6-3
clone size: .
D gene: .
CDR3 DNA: TGTGCCAGCAGCCGCCGGGAGAGGGACACTGAAGCTTTCTTT
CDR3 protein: CASSRRERDTEAFF

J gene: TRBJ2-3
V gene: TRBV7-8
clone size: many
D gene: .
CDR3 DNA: TGTGCCAGCAGCTTTCCCTCAGGAGGCTGGGGGGACGATAAAAATACACCCACAGATACGCAGTATTTT
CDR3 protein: CASSFPSGGWGDDKNTPTDTQYF

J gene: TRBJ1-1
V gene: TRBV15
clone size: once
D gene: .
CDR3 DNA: TGTGCCACCAGCAGAGATAGATACCAGCCGAACACTGAAGCTTTCTTT
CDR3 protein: CATSRDRYQPNTEAFF

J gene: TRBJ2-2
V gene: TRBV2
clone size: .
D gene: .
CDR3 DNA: TGTGCCAGCAGTGAGGGGAGCAGGACCGGGGAGCTGTTTTTT
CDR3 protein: CASSEGSRTGELFF

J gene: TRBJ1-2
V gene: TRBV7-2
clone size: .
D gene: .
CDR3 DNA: TGTGCCAGCAGCTCGCTGGGACATCAAGGGAGCTACACCTTC
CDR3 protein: CASSSLGHQGSYTF